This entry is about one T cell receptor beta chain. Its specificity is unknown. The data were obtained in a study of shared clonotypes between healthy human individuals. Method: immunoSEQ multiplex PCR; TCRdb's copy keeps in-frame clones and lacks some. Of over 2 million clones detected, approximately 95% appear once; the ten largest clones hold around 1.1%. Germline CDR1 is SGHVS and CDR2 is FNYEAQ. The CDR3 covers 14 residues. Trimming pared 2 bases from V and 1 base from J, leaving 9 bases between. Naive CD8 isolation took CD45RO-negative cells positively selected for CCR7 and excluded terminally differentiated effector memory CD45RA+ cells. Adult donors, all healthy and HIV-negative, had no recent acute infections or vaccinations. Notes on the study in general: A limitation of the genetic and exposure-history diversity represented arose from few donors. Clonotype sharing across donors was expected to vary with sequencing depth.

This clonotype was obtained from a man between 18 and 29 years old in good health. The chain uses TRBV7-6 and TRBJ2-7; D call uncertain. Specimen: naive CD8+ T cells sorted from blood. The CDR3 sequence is CASSLFGGSYEQYF. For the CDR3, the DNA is TGTGCCAGCAGCTTATTTGGCGGTTCCTACGAGCAGTACTTC.